Each of the 21 T cell receptor beta chains below was sequenced from the same sample in a study of blood T cell repertoires in COVID-19 (dated by TCRdb to about 2020). The method behind the library was the immunoSEQ multiplex PCR assay. What TCRdb holds here is the immuneACCESS table cut down to in-frame rearrangements. Part of the clones is not present; checked against another copy, under half of the missing clones reflect an unresolved V gene, and the others are unexplained. The sample table shows more than 85,000 clones, and about four fifths are seen once. The ten largest clones represent 9.5% to 10% of the sample. Sequences were obtained from peripheral blood. These receptors originate from a man aged 40-49 years with active or convalescent COVID-19.

This chain uses TRBV12-3 or TRBV12-4 with TRBJ1-5; D is undetermined. CDR3 size: 12 residues. Trimming took 9 bases from V and 5 from J, leaving 11 bases between them. CDR3 sequence reads: CASRGGDQPQHF. The CDR3 DNA sequence: TGTGCCAGTCGAGGCGGAGATCAGCCCCAGCATTTT.

The chain carries TRBV25-1 and TRBJ2-2; TRBD1 matches at 7 bases. With 6 bases clipped from V and 5 bases from J, the junction kept 9 bases outside the gene matches. Germline loops: CDR1 MGHDK, CDR2 SYGVNS. The CDR3 loop spans 15 amino acids. Here the CDR3 reads CASRRGQGRTGELFF. In nucleotides, the CDR3 is TGTGCCAGCAGGAGGGGGCAGGGAAGGACCGGGGAGCTGTTTTTT.

The gene calls are TRBV11-1 and TRBJ1-5, with 10 bases identical to TRBD1. This CDR3 region has 13 residues. Germline CDR1 SGHAT, CDR2 FQDESV (reference sequence). V gave up 6 bases and J gave up 6 bases; unmatched junction bases: 2. The CDR3 sequence is CASSRDRGQPQHF. The CDR3 DNA is TGTGCCAGCAGTCGGGACAGGGGTCAGCCCCAGCATTTT. The full variable domain, completed using reference TRBV11-1 and TRBJ1-5, is EAEVAQSPRYKITEKSQAVAFWCDPISGHATLYWYRQILGQGPELLVQFQDESVVDDSQLPKDRFSAERLKGVDSTLKIQPAELGDSAMYLCASSRDRGQPQHFGDGTRLSIL.

The V and J genes are TRBV14 and TRBJ1-2, with 8 bases lining up with TRBD1. V gave up 4 bases and J gave up 4 bases; unmatched junction bases: 8. The V gene's germline CDR1 is SGHDN and CDR2 FVKESK. The CDR3 extends over 15 amino acids. The CDR3 coding sequence is TGTGCCAGCAGCCTCCGGACAGGGTCCCTCTATGGCTACACCTTC. As protein: CASSLRTGSLYGYTF. The variable domain in full, with the rest retrieved from reference TRBV14 and TRBJ1-2, is EAGVTQFPSHSVIEKGQTVTLRCDPISGHDNLYWYRRVMGKEIKFLLHFVKESKQDESGMPNNRFLAERTGGTYSTLKVQPAELEDSGVYFCASSLRTGSLYGYTFGSGTRLTVV.

V is TRBV7-3 and J is TRBJ2-6, with D perhaps matching TRBD1 (6 bases). The CDR3 sequence is 16 residues long. V lost 5 bases, J lost 1 base, and 12 bases lay in between. Germline V gene sequence: CDR1 SGHTA, CDR2 FQGTGA. CDR3 DNA: TGTGCCAGCAGCGTCAATACAGGGTCTGGGGCCAACGTCCTGACTTTC. Protein: CASSVNTGSGANVLTF. The whole variable domain, filled in from reference TRBV7-3 and TRBJ2-6, reads GAGVSQTPSNKVTEKGKYVELRCDPISGHTALYWYRQSLGQGPEFLIYFQGTGAADDSGLPNDRFFAVRPEGSVSTLKIQRTERGDSAVYLCASSVNTGSGANVLTFGAGSRLTVL.

The chain joins TRBV5-1 to TRBJ2-1; 16 nucleotides align to TRBD2. V lost 4 bases, J lost 9 bases, and 7 bases stayed unmatched. The CDR3 contains 16 residues. The germline gives CDR1 SGHRS, CDR2 YFSETQ. CDR3 sequence (DNA): TGCGCCAGCAGCGTCGGGACTAGCGGGGGGGCAGGTGAGCAGTTCTTC. It is translated as CASSVGTSGGAGEQFF.

The chain employs TRBV5-1 and TRBJ1-2; the match to TRBD1 covers 10 bases. The germline V gene has CDR1 SGHRS and CDR2 YFSETQ. Trimming removed 4 bases from V and 5 bases from J; junction bases left unmatched: 8. There are 15 residues in the CDR3. In nucleotides, the CDR3 is TGCGCCAGCAGCCTTGGGACAGGGGTACCATATGGCTACACCTTC. Encoded protein: CASSLGTGVPYGYTF. Drawing the rest from reference TRBV5-1 and TRBJ1-2, the complete variable domain is KAGVTQTPRYLIKTRGQQVTLSCSPISGHRSVSWYQQTPGQGLQFLFEYFSETQRNKGNFPGRFSGRQFSNSRSEMNVSTLELGDSALYLCASSLGTGVPYGYTFGSGTRLTVV.

J is TRBJ1-6 and V is TRBV6-1, with 7 bases that match TRBD1. The CDR3 is 16 amino acids. With V trimmed by 4 bases and J by 7 bases, 10 bases remained unmatched. In germline, CDR1 is MNHNS, CDR2 SASEGT. CDR3: CASSATDRASNSPLHF. DNA of the CDR3: TGTGCCAGCAGTGCGACCGACAGGGCGAGCAATTCACCCCTCCACTTT.

This clone occurred once. The genes are TRBV27 and TRBJ2-1, with 10 nucleotides matching TRBD1. With V trimmed by 8 bases and J by 6 bases, 7 bases remained unmatched. The CDR3 is made up of 14 amino acids. Germline CDR1 and CDR2: MNHEY and SMNVEV (reference sequence). The CDR3 spells CASRRDRGFNEQFF. The DNA of the CDR3 is TGTGCCAGCCGCCGGGACAGGGGATTCAATGAGCAGTTCTTC.

V is TRBV7-9 and J is TRBJ1-2, with D possibly being TRBD1 (5 bases). Trimming removed 5 bases from V and 2 bases from J, with 12 bases in between. The germline V gene has CDR1 SEHNR and CDR2 FQNEAQ (reference sequence). This CDR3 is built from 14 residues. The DNA of the CDR3 is TGTGCCAGCAGCGCCGACAGACAGAACTATGGCTACACCTTC. This translates into CASSADRQNYGYTF.

This clone was seen only a few times. This chain connects TRBV7-9 to TRBJ2-5; the D is unclear. Germline CDR1 SEHNR, CDR2 FQNEAQ (reference sequence). The CDR3 contains 15 residues. The germline V and J ends were trimmed by 2 bases and 2 bases, with 12 bases remaining between them. The CDR3 DNA reads as TGTGCCAGCAGCTTATATATCAACGGTCAAGAGACCCAGTACTTC. Its protein product is CASSLYINGQETQYF.

The chain uses TRBV2 and TRBJ1-3; weak D call: TRBD1 (6 bases). Trimming left V 7 bases short and J 2 bases short, with 18 bases between. This CDR3 is 16 amino acids long. Per germline, CDR1 SNHLY and CDR2 FYNNEI. CDR3 bases: TGTGCCAGCAAGGGAGACCAAGGGGGGGCTGGAAACACCATATATTTT. This translates into CASKGDQGGAGNTIYF.

The V gene is TRBV19, the J gene TRBJ1-5; 8 nucleotides line up with TRBD1. Trimming took 4 bases from V and 7 from J; bases not matched to a gene: 6. CDR3 length: 14 residues. CDR1 is LNHDA, CDR2 SQIVND, per germline (reference sequence). The CDR3 is CASSTQGARQPQHF. CDR3 DNA: TGTGCCAGTAGTACTCAGGGGGCACGACAGCCCCAGCATTTT.

J is TRBJ2-3 and V is TRBV7-2; 7 bases map to TRBD1. This CDR3 is 14 amino acids long. The germline V gene has CDR1 SGHTA and CDR2 FQGNSA. Trimming cost V 5 bases and J 2 bases; bases outside gene matches: 4. CDR3: CASSRDRLTDTQYF. As DNA, the CDR3 is TGTGCCAGCAGCCGGGACAGACTCACAGATACGCAGTATTTT.

This chain links TRBV7-7 with TRBJ2-2; 11 bases are a match to TRBD1. The CDR3 loop spans 14 amino acids. The trim removed 5 bases at V and 8 bases at J, leaving 4 bases unmatched. Looked up from germline, CDR1 is SSHAT and CDR2 is FNYEAQ (reference sequence). The CDR3 DNA sequence: TGTGCCAGCAGCCAGGACAGGGGGCGGGGGGAGCTGTTTTTT. Residues: CASSQDRGRGELFF.

The V call is TRBV3-1 (or the pseudogene TRBV3-2), the J call TRBJ2-2, with 13 bases identical to TRBD2. The CDR3 is 14 amino acids. CDR1 is LGHDT and CDR2 is YNNKEL in the germline V gene (reference sequence). The J segment lost 14 bases and the V segment lost 3 bases, leaving 6 bases of the junction unmatched. The CDR3 region is CASSHTSGGAELFF. For the CDR3, the DNA is TGTGCCAGCAGCCACACTAGCGGGGGGGCCGAACTGTTTTTT.

The chain links TRBV19 to TRBJ1-3; D is unclear. Germline-derived CDR1 and CDR2 are LNHDA and SQIVND (reference sequence). The CDR3 sequence is 13 residues long. V was shortened by 3 bases and J by 3 bases, with 6 bases between the two germline ends. CDR3 nucleotides: TGTGCCAGTAGTATTAGCGGTGGAAACACCATATATTTT. It translates to CASSISGGNTIYF.

This clone was seen a few times. The chain couples TRBV7-6 to TRBJ2-1; possibly TRBD2 for D (7 bases). The V end was cut by 10 bases, the J end by 4 bases, with 20 bases between. Germline V gene lookup returns CDR1 SGHVS and CDR2 FNYEAQ. The CDR3 is 15 amino acids. CDR3 region: CATTLGGGLYNEQFF. The CDR3 DNA sequence: TGTGCCACCACCCTAGGGGGGGGGTTATACAATGAGCAGTTCTTC. Complete variable domain (other parts from reference TRBV7-6 and TRBJ2-1): GAGVSQSPRYKVTKRGQDVALRCDPISGHVSLYWYRQALGQGPEFLTYFNYEAQQDKSGLPNDRFSAERPEGSISTLTIQRTEQRDSAMYRCATTLGGGLYNEQFFGPGTRLTVL.

This chain uses TRBV7-2 with TRBJ2-7; TRBD1 is a possible D gene (6 bases). The CDR3 length is 14 residues. The V and J ends lost 1 base and 3 bases respectively, with 10 bases between them. Germline CDR1 SGHTA, CDR2 FQGNSA. This CDR3 reads CASSLDRVSYEQYF. CDR3 nucleotide sequence: TGTGCCAGCAGCTTAGACAGGGTGAGCTACGAGCAGTACTTC. Drawing the rest from reference TRBV7-2 and TRBJ2-7, the complete variable domain is GAGVSQSPSNKVTEKGKDVELRCDPISGHTALYWYRQSLGQGLEFLIYFQGNSAPDKSGLPSDRFSAERTGGSVSTLTIQRTQQEDSAVYLCASSLDRVSYEQYFGPGTRLTVT.

CDR3 amino acids: CASSNRGVTEAFF. DNA of the CDR3: TGTGCCAGCAGTAACAGGGGGGTCACTGAAGCTTTCTTT. This chain connects TRBV25-1 to TRBJ1-1; 8 bases match TRBD1. Germline V gene sequence: CDR1 MGHDK, CDR2 SYGVNS. V trimming: 5 bases; J trimming: 4 bases; junction bases outside the gene matches: 3. This CDR3 region has 13 residues.

CDR3 sequence reads: CASSLSSGNTIYF. The CDR3 DNA reads TGTGCCAGCAGCCTAAGCTCTGGAAACACCATATATTTT. The genes are TRBV7-2 and TRBJ1-3; D is unclear. CDR1 is SGHTA and CDR2 is FQGNSA in the germline V gene. The CDR3 is 13 residues long. Trimming stripped 5 bases from V and 0 bases from J, with 5 bases between.